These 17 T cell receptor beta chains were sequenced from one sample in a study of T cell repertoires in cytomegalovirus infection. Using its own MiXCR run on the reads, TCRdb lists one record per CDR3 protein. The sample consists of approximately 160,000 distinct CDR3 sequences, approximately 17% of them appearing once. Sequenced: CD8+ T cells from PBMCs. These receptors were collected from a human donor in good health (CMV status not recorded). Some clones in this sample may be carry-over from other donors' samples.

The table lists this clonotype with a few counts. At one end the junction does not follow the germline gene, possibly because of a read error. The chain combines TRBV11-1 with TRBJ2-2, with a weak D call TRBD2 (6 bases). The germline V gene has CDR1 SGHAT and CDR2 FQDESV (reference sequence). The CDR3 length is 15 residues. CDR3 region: CASSLARADTGELFF. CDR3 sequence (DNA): TGTGCCAGCAGCCTAGCGCGCGCGGACACCGGGGAGCTGTTTTTT.

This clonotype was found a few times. The CDR3 region is CASTGGPGRPYEQYF. The DNA for the CDR3 is TGTGCCAGCACTGGTGGACCGGGCCGACCTTACGAGCAGTACTTC. The chain is built from TRBV11-2 and TRBJ2-7; no firm D call. This CDR3 is built from 15 residues. Looked up from germline, CDR1 is SGHAT and CDR2 is FQNNGV. The V and J ends lost 7 bases and 4 bases respectively, with 20 bases between them.

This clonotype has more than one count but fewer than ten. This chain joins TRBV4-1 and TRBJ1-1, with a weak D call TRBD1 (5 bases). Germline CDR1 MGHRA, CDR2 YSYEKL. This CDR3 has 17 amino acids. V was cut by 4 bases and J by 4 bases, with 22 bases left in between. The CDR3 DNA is TGCGCCAGCAGCCCCCGCGGGTTTAGGGGTTTTGGCACTGAAGCTTTCTTT. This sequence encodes CASSPRGFRGFGTEAFF.

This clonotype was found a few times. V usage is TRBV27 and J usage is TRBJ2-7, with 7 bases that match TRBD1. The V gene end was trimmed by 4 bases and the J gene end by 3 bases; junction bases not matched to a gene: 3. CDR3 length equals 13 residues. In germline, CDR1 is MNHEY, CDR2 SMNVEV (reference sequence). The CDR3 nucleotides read TGTGCCAGCAGTTCGGGGACAGACTACGAGCAGTACTTC. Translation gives CASSSGTDYEQYF.

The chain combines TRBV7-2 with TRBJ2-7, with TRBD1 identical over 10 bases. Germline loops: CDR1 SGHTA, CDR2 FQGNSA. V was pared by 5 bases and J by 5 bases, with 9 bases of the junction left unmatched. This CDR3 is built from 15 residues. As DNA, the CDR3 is TGTGCCAGCAGCAGATCCGGGACAGGGGCTCACGAGCAGTACTTC. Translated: CASSRSGTGAHEQYF. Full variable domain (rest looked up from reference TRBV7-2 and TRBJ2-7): GAGVSQSPSNKVTEKGKDVELRCDPISGHTALYWYRQSLGQGLEFLIYFQGNSAPDKSGLPSDRFSAERTGGSVSTLTIQRTQQEDSAVYLCASSRSGTGAHEQYFGPGTRLTVT.

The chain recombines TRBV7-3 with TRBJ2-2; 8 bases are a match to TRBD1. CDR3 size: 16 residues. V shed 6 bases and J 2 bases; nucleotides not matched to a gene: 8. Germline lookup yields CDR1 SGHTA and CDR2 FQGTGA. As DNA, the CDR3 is TGTGCCAGCAGGTCGGGACAGGTCCTTAACACCGGGGAGCTGTTTTTT. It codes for CASRSGQVLNTGELFF.

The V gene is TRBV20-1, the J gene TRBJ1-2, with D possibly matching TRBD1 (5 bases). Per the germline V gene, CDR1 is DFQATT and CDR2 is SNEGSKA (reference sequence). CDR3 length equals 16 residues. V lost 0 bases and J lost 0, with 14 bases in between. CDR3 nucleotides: TGCAGTGCTAGAGATGCCAATGGGACCGCTAACTATGGCTACACCTTC. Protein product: CSARDANGTANYGYTF.

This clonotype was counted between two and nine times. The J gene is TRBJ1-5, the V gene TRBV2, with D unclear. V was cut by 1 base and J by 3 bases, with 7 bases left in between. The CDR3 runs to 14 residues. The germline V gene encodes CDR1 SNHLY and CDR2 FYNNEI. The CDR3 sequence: CASSEVGYNQPQHF. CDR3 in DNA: TGTGCCAGCAGTGAAGTCGGCTACAATCAGCCCCAGCATTTT.

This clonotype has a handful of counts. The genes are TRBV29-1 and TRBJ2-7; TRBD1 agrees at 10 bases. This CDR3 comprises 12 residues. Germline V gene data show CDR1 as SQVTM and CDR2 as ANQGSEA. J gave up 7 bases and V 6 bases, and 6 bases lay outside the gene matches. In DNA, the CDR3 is TGCAGCGTGGGCCCGGGACAGGGGGAGCAGTACTTC. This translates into CSVGPGQGEQYF.

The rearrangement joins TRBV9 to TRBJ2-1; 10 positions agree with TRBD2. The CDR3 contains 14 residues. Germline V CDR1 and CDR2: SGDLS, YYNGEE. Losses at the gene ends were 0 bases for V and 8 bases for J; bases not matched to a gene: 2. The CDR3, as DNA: TGTGCCAGCAGCGTAGCTAGCGGGAGCTATGAGCAGTTCTTC. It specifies CASSVASGSYEQFF.

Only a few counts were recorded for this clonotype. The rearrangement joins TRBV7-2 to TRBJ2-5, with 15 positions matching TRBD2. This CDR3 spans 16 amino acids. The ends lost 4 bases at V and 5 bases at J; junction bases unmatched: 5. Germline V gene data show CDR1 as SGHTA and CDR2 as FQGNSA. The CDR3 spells CASSWTSGGARETQYF. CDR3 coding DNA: TGTGCCAGCAGCTGGACTAGCGGGGGGGCAAGGGAGACCCAGTACTTC.

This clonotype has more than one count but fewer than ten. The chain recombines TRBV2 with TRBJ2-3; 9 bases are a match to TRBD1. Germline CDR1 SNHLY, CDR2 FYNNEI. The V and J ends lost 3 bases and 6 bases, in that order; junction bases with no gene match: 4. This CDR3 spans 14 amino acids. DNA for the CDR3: TGTGCCAGCAGTGAGGGACAGGGTACGGATACGCAGTATTTT. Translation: CASSEGQGTDTQYF. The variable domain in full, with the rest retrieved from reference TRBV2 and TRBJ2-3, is EPEVTQTPSHQVTQMGQEVILRCVPISNHLYFYWYRQILGQKVEFLVSFYNNEISEKSEIFDDQFSVERPDGSNFTLKIRSTKLEDSAMYFCASSEGQGTDTQYFGPGTRLTVL.

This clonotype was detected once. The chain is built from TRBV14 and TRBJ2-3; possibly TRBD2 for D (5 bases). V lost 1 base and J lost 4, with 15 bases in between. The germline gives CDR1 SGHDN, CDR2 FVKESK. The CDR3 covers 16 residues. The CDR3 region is CASSQGWSAGPDTQYF. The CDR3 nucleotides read TGTGCCAGCAGCCAAGGATGGTCTGCGGGCCCAGATACGCAGTATTTT.

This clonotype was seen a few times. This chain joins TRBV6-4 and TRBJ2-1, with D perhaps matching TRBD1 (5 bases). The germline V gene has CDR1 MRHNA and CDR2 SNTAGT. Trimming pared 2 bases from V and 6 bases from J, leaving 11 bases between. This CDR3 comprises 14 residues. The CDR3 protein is CASSDTGTVNEQFF. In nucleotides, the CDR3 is TGTGCCAGCAGTGACACAGGTACGGTCAATGAGCAGTTCTTC.

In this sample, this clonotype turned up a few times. The CDR3 here is CASSALTGNYGYTF. The CDR3 region has the DNA TGTGCCAGCAGCGCCCTAACAGGGAACTATGGCTACACCTTC. The chain recombines TRBV7-2 with TRBJ1-2, with D perhaps TRBD1 (6 bases). This CDR3 comprises 14 residues. The ends were cut back, 5 bases at V and 2 bases at J, with 12 bases in the middle. Germline values: CDR1 SGHTA, CDR2 FQGNSA. Complete variable domain (other parts from reference TRBV7-2 and TRBJ1-2): GAGVSQSPSNKVTEKGKDVELRCDPISGHTALYWYRQSLGQGLEFLIYFQGNSAPDKSGLPSDRFSAERTGGSVSTLTIQRTQQEDSAVYLCASSALTGNYGYTFGSGTRLTVV.

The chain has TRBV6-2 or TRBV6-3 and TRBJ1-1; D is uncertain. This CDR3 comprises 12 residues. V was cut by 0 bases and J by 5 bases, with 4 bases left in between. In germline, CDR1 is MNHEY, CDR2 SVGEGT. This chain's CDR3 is CASSYSYTEAFF. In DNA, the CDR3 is TGTGCCAGCAGTTACTCGTATACTGAAGCTTTCTTT.

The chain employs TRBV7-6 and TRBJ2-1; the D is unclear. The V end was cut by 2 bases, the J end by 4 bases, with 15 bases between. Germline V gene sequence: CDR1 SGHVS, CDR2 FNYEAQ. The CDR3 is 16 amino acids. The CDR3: CASSLRSRMDYNEQFF. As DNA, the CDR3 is TGTGCCAGCAGCTTACGGTCTAGGATGGATTACAATGAGCAGTTCTTC.